Listed below are T cell receptor beta chains from one sample, sequenced in a study of blood T cells in healthy people across ages. TCRdb processed the 5' RACE reads anew with MiXCR; each CDR3 protein has one entry. The table includes about 540,000 distinct CDR3 sequences, more than 20% detected once. A further study also used this sample, focusing on T cells of mothers and their children.

What was sequenced was blood. The origin of the receptors is a boy younger than 18 in good health. The CDR3 runs from the conserved cysteine through the conserved F or W. D genes are given only for firm matches. Clone sizes are given selectively: once, few, many, or a class where the clone is expanded.

V gene	D gene	clone size	J gene	CDR3 protein	CDR3 DNA
TRBV4-3	TRBD2	-	TRBJ2-7	CASSQSGVGSSYEQYF	TGCGCCAGCAGCCAAAGCGGGGTGGGGAGCTCCTACGAGCAGTACTTC
TRBV20-1	-	few	TRBJ1-2	CSASTDNYGYTF	TGCAGTGCTTCGACAGATAACTATGGCTACACTTTC
TRBV7-9	-	few	TRBJ2-2	CASRPGGELFF	TGTGCCAGTAGGCCCGGCGGGGAGCTGTTTTTT
TRBV7-6	-	few	TRBJ2-3	CASSSDITDTQYF	TGTGCCAGCAGCTCGGACATCACAGATACGCAGTATTTT
TRBV20-1	-	many	TRBJ2-1	CSARTRGYNEQFF	TGCAGTGCTCGAACCAGGGGCTACAATGAGCAGTTCTTC
TRBV20-1	TRBD1	-	TRBJ1-2	CSARVQGAARDYGYTF	TGCAGTGCTAGAGTACAGGGGGCAGCGAGGGACTATGGCTACACCTTC
TRBV20-1	TRBD1	-	TRBJ2-5	CSARGDRERQETQYF	TGCAGTGCTAGAGGGGACAGGGAAAGACAAGAGACCCAGTACTTC
TRBV5-1	-	-	TRBJ1-1	CASSLKGLTEAFF	TGCGCCAGCAGCTTAAAAGGGTTGACTGAAGCTTTCTTT
TRBV7-2	-	-	TRBJ1-3	CASSLSTGFSGNTIYF	TGTGCCAGCAGCCTTTCGACAGGTTTCTCTGGAAACACCATATATTTT
TRBV3-1	TRBD1	-	TRBJ2-4	CASSQQTGTRNIQYF	TGTGCCAGCAGCCAGCAGACAGGGACGCGGAACATTCAGTACTTC
TRBV27	-	-	TRBJ2-1	CASSRWGAYNEQFF	TGTGCCAGCAGCCGGTGGGGGGCCTACAATGAGCAGTTCTTC
TRBV2	-	-	TRBJ2-2	CASREGLNTGELFF	TGTGCCAGCAGGGAGGGACTGAACACCGGGGAGCTGTTTTTT
TRBV29-1	TRBD2	-	TRBJ2-1	CSVVLAGGRNEQFF	TGCAGCGTTGTCCTAGCGGGAGGGCGCAATGAGCAGTTCTTC
TRBV29-1	TRBD2	-	TRBJ2-7	CSGAGPVTGRIYEQYF	TGCAGCGGAGCCGGACCCGTGACCGGGAGGATCTACGAGCAGTACTTC
TRBV5-1	-	many	TRBJ2-3	CASSLGFSTDTQYF	TGCGCCAGCAGCTTGGGGTTTAGCACAGATACGCAGTATTTT
TRBV30	TRBD1	few	TRBJ1-2	CAWRQGTGGKYGYTF	TGTGCCTGGAGGCAAGGGACAGGGGGAAAGTATGGCTACACCTTC
TRBV6-1	TRBD1	many	TRBJ1-4	CASSTGTGGEKLFF	TGTGCCAGCAGTACCGGGACAGGGGGTGAAAAACTGTTTTTT
TRBV24-1	TRBD2	few	TRBJ2-5	CATAGASGVAGAQETQYF	TGTGCCACCGCGGGAGCTAGCGGGGTCGCGGGCGCCCAAGAGACCCAGTACTTC
TRBV12-3/TRBV12-4	TRBD1	few	TRBJ2-3	CASNRQGVSTDTQYF	TGCGCCAGCAATCGACAGGGGGTGAGCACAGATACGCAGTATTTT
TRBV4-1	TRBD1	-	TRBJ1-2	CASSPPKGTDYGYTF	TGCGCCAGCAGCCCTCCAAAGGGGACAGACTATGGCTACACCTTC
TRBV11-2	-	-	TRBJ2-7	CASSLTRESSYEQYF	TGTGCCAGCAGCTTAACGAGGGAATCCTCCTACGAGCAGTACTTC
TRBV2	TRBD1	-	TRBJ1-2	CASSPMDRGGGYTF	TGTGCCAGCAGCCCCATGGACAGGGGTGGTGGCTACACCTTC
TRBV6-5	-	-	TRBJ1-2	CASTKRQGGYTF	TGTGCCAGCACCAAGAGGCAGGGAGGCTACACCTTC
TRBV12-3/TRBV12-4	-	few	TRBJ2-1	CASSLAQGEEQFF	TGTGCCAGCAGTTTAGCGCAAGGGGAGGAGCAGTTCTTC
TRBV4-1	TRBD2	-	TRBJ2-1	CASSPVMTSGYYNEQFF	TGCGCCAGCAGCCCCGTGATGACTAGCGGATATTACAATGAGCAGTTCTTC
TRBV6-2/TRBV6-3	TRBD2	-	TRBJ2-5	CASSTSGRGNQETQYF	TGTGCCAGCAGTACTAGCGGGAGAGGGAACCAAGAGACCCAGTACTTC
TRBV28	-	-	TRBJ2-7	CASKAASYEQYF	TGTGCCAGCAAAGCGGCGTCCTACGAGCAGTACTTC
TRBV2	-	-	TRBJ2-7	CASSERGRRYEQYF	TGTGCCAGCAGTGAGCGAGGGCGCAGATACGAGCAGTACTTC
TRBV12-3/TRBV12-4	-	few	TRBJ2-1	CASSGGGGEAYNEQFF	TGTGCCAGCAGCGGGGGTGGAGGGGAAGCCTACAATGAGCAGTTCTTC
TRBV7-2	TRBD2	-	TRBJ2-7	CASSSWTSGRREGYEQYF	TGTGCCAGCAGCTCTTGGACTAGCGGGAGGAGGGAGGGCTACGAGCAGTACTTC
TRBV24-1	TRBD2	few	TRBJ2-3	CATVKAGGTDTQYF	TGTGCCACCGTGAAAGCGGGGGGGACAGATACGCAGTATTTT
TRBV10-3	-	-	TRBJ1-6	CAISESSGDNSPLHF	TGTGCCATCAGTGAGTCATCAGGAGATAATTCACCCCTCCACTTT
TRBV4-1	-	-	TRBJ2-7	CASRRVPLHSYEQYF	TGCGCCAGCAGGAGGGTCCCCTTACACTCCTACGAGCAGTACTTC
TRBV2	-	-	TRBJ2-3	CASSEAQRTQVETDTQYF	TGTGCCAGCAGTGAAGCGCAAAGGACCCAGGTGGAGACAGATACGCAGTATTTT
TRBV7-2	TRBD1	-	TRBJ1-6	CASSWGQSRSSYNSPLHF	TGTGCCAGCAGCTGGGGACAGAGTCGCAGCTCCTATAATTCACCCCTCCACTTT
TRBV10-3	-	-	TRBJ1-5	CAISEQGSNQPQHF	TGTGCCATCAGTGAGCAGGGCAGCAATCAGCCCCAGCATTTT
TRBV28	-	once	TRBJ1-6	CASSPRLNSPLHF	TGTGCCAGCAGCCCAAGGCTGAATTCACCCCTCCACTTT
TRBV20-1	TRBD1	-	TRBJ2-5	CSARDRTGGVETQYF	TGCAGTGCTAGAGACAGGACAGGGGGCGTAGAGACCCAGTACTTC
TRBV7-3	-	-	TRBJ2-1	CASSPGSTPGNEQFF	TGTGCCAGCAGCCCCGGGTCTACCCCTGGCAATGAGCAGTTCTTC
TRBV24-1	-	-	TRBJ2-7	CATTQTVTNEQYF	TGTGCCACCACCCAGACAGTTACCAACGAGCAGTACTTC
TRBV20-1	TRBD2	-	TRBJ2-5	CSARPTSGNERFF	TGCAGTGCTAGACCGACTAGCGGCAATGAGCGGTTCTTC
TRBV6-2/TRBV6-3	-	-	TRBJ2-5	CASSPPPGRRKTQYF	TGTGCCAGCAGTCCCCCCCCGGGACGACGGAAGACCCAGTACTTC
TRBV4-3	TRBD1	-	TRBJ2-6	CASSPEGGQSGANVLTF	TGCGCCAGCAGCCCCGAAGGGGGCCAGAGCGGGGCCAACGTCCTGACTTTC
TRBV18	TRBD1	few	TRBJ2-5	CASSPSTNRGREQYF	TGTGCCAGCTCACCGTCGACGAACAGGGGGCGGGAGCAGTACTTC
TRBV3-1	TRBD2	few	TRBJ2-3	CASSTTTSGSTDTQYF	TGTGCCAGCAGCACAACAACTAGCGGGAGCACAGATACGCAGTATTTT
TRBV20-1	TRBD2	few	TRBJ2-1	CSARDFRAGLSSYNEQFF	TGCAGTGCTAGAGATTTTAGAGCGGGATTAAGCTCCTACAATGAGCAGTTCTTC